The clone carrying this T cell receptor (beta chain) was observed many times. The antigen is unknown. This entry comes from a study of regulatory T cells in long-lasting Graves disease. Background on the study: Antithyroid drugs had been given to newly diagnosed Graves' patients for under 3 months.

The CDR3 consists of 11 residues. Germline CDR1 reads DFQATT; CDR2 reads SNEGSKA (reference sequence). The V end was cut by 6 bases, the J end by 14 bases, with 14 bases between. Study-level results: The TCR repertoire of persistent Graves' patients was less diverse than that of newly diagnosed ones. Sampling was limited to peripheral blood rather than thyroid tissue.

In building TCR beta libraries, iRepertoire HTBI primers were used together with Arm-PCR of CDR3 regions. Authors' analysis steps: Analysis of the samples identified 50 to 65 TRBV and around 13 TRBJ segments. One entry per CDR3 protein results from TCRdb running MiXCR on the multiplex PCR reads. The V and J calls and clone size come from TCRdb's table, not from the authors' own analysis. Among 250,000 or so distinct CDR3 sequences listed, around 21% were seen once. Time point specified: newly diagnosed GD, antithyroid drugs for less than 3 months. The authors made the TCR library using RNA they extracted from PBMCs.

This clonotype was obtained from a female donor with Graves disease. This chain uses TRBV20-1 with TRBJ1-6; D may be TRBD1 (5 bases). Sequencing used peripheral blood mononuclear cells (PBMCs), obtained at new diagnosis, from a patient treated with antithyroid drugs. In nucleotides, the CDR3 is TGCAGTGCATCAAGGTTGGGGGCCCTCCACTTT. This sequence encodes CSASRLGALHF.